The 14 T cell receptor beta chains below come from one sample, sequenced in a study of regulatory T cells in long-lasting Graves disease. This sample's time point: newly diagnosed GD, antithyroid drugs for less than 3 months. PBMC RNA served as the TCR library source. TCR beta libraries were built with iRepertoire HTBI primers and Arm-PCR of CDR3 regions. Via MiXCR, TCRdb re-called the multiplex PCR reads, giving one row per CDR3 protein. Among 420,000 or so distinct CDR3 sequences, 15% to 20% were seen once, and the ten largest hold about 25%. A further study also used this sample, focusing on T cells in Graves' hyperthyroidism and ophthalmopathy.

This specimen consisted of peripheral blood mononuclear cells (PBMCs), obtained at new diagnosis, from a patient treated with antithyroid drugs. The receptors were gathered from a young woman with Graves disease.

This clonotype has ten or more counts. The chain couples TRBV7-9 to TRBJ2-4; no firm D call. V dropped 1 base and J dropped 2 bases, with 9 bases sitting between them. The V gene's germline CDR1 is SEHNR and CDR2 FQNEAQ (reference sequence). The CDR3 totals 15 residues. The CDR3 protein is CASSLVAGTKNIQYF. CDR3 coding DNA: TGTGCCAGCAGCTTAGTGGCCGGAACCAAAAACATTCAGTACTTC.

J is TRBJ2-4 and V is TRBV6-2 or TRBV6-3, with unresolved D. Trimming shortened V by 4 bases and J by 5 bases, and 9 bases separated the two germline ends. Germline lookup yields CDR1 MNHEY and CDR2 SVGEGT. The CDR3 is made up of 13 amino acids. This chain's CDR3 is CASSSLSQNIQYF. CDR3 nucleotide sequence: TGTGCCAGCAGTTCCCTCTCCCAAAACATTCAGTACTTC.

The V call is TRBV6-1, the J call TRBJ1-5; tentatively, D is TRBD1 (5 bases). The CDR3 extends over 14 amino acids. CDR1 and CDR2 (germline): MNHNS, SASEGT. V was clipped by 9 bases and J by 4 bases, with 16 bases between them. The CDR3 DNA reads as TGTGCCAGTATTCCTGGGACGGATAATCAGCCCCAGCATTTT. This translates into CASIPGTDNQPQHF.

The chain combines TRBV11-3 with TRBJ2-1; D gene unclear. The CDR3 runs 11 residues. Germline CDR1 reads SGHNT; CDR2 reads YENEEA. V was trimmed by 11 bases and J by 8 bases, leaving 13 bases between them. CDR3 sequence: CAWSVPDEQFF. The DNA of the CDR3 is TGTGCCTGGAGTGTTCCGGATGAGCAGTTCTTC.

This clonotype was seen more than once but under ten times. V and J are TRBV15 and TRBJ2-5; D not certain. This CDR3 comprises 14 residues. V was clipped by 5 bases and J by 2 bases, with 12 bases between them. Germline CDR1 reads LNHNV; CDR2 reads YYDKDF (reference sequence). The CDR3 loop reads CATSGEFKQETQYF. The CDR3 DNA sequence: TGTGCCACCAGCGGTGAATTCAAGCAAGAGACCCAGTACTTC.

This clonotype was counted many times. CDR3 sequence reads: CASSYRDRGRGDEQYF. CDR3 sequence (DNA): TGTGCCAGCAGTTACCGGGACAGGGGCAGAGGTGACGAGCAGTACTTC. The V call is TRBV6-2 or TRBV6-3, the J call TRBJ2-7; 10 bases match TRBD1. Germline assignment: CDR1 MNHEY and CDR2 SVGEGT. V trimming: 2 bases; J trimming: 5 bases; junction bases outside the gene matches: 9. The CDR3 contains 16 residues.

This clonotype came up many times. This rearrangement joins TRBV27 to TRBJ2-5; D is possibly TRBD2 (5 bases). V lost 5 bases to trimming and J lost 4 bases, with 11 bases between them. CDR3 length equals 13 residues. CDR1 and CDR2 (germline): MNHEY, SMNVEV (reference sequence). The CDR3 DNA sequence: TGTGCCAGCAGTCTTTCGAGGGCAGAGACCCAGTACTTC. Translating it yields CASSLSRAETQYF.

This clonotype was recorded at least ten times. This chain connects TRBV6-5 to TRBJ2-6, with D unresolved. Per the germline V gene, CDR1 is MNHEY and CDR2 is SVGAGI. V gave up 2 bases and J gave up 0 bases, with 11 bases separating them. CDR3 length equals 17 residues. The CDR3 is CASSYDPPDSGANVLTF. For the CDR3, the DNA is TGTGCCAGCAGTTACGACCCCCCAGACTCTGGGGCCAACGTCCTGACTTTC.

This chain links TRBV4-2 with TRBJ2-5, with TRBD2 matching over 10 bases. The CDR3 is 15 residues long. Trimming took 1 base from V and 5 from J; bases not matched to a gene: 4. CDR1 is LGHNA, CDR2 YNFKEQ, per germline. The CDR3 coding sequence is TGTGCCAGCAGCCAAGGAGCGGGAGGGCTGGAGACCCAGTACTTC. Translation: CASSQGAGGLETQYF.

This clonotype was seen ten or more times. The gene calls are TRBV24-1 and TRBJ1-2; 8 bases are shared with TRBD1. In germline, CDR1 is KGHDR, CDR2 SFDVKD. This CDR3 has 14 residues. The junction had 5 bases not matched to a gene; V was cut back by 4 bases and J by 5 bases. DNA of the CDR3: TGTGCCACCAGTGACACCGGGACAGGATATGGCTACACCTTC. Amino acid sequence: CATSDTGTGYGYTF.

This clonotype was detected ten times or more. The chain uses TRBV20-1 and TRBJ2-3; no clear D. The CDR3 sequence is 11 residues long. V dropped 3 bases and J dropped 7 bases, with 8 bases sitting between them. CDR1 and CDR2 (germline): DFQATT, SNEGSKA (reference sequence). The CDR3 nucleotides read TGCAGTGCTAGTTTGGCGAATACGCAGTATTTT. Its protein product is CSASLANTQYF.

The chain employs TRBV12-3 or TRBV12-4 and TRBJ2-7, with 10 bases identical to TRBD1. CDR3 length: 15 residues. J was trimmed by 0 bases and V by 10 bases; bases with no gene match: 9. This CDR3 reads CATGTGVLFSYEQYF. The DNA of the CDR3 is TGTGCCACCGGGACAGGGGTACTCTTCTCCTACGAGCAGTACTTC.

This clonotype was seen at least ten times. The rearrangement links TRBV27 to TRBJ1-5, with D perhaps matching TRBD1 (5 bases). The V gene's germline CDR1 is MNHEY and CDR2 SMNVEV (reference sequence). The CDR3 spans 15 residues. Trimming left V 8 bases short and J 2 bases short, with 16 bases between. CDR3 nucleotides: TGTGCCAGCGGGATGGGGGGGTTGGGCAATCAGCCCCAGCATTTT. This sequence encodes CASGMGGLGNQPQHF.

With respect to this clonotype: A read error may account for a junction end that differs from germline. V gene TRBV19 combines with J gene TRBJ2-2, with 8 bases matching TRBD2. Looked up from germline, CDR1 is LNHDA and CDR2 is SQIVND (reference sequence). The CDR3 runs 15 residues. The CDR3 is CASRKRERNTGGLFF. The CDR3 DNA follows: TGTGCCAGTAGGAAGCGGGAGAGGAACACCGGGGGGCTGTTTTTT.